The T cell receptor beta chain described here comes from a study of blood T cell repertoires in COVID-19. Whole-study context: Samples representing acute and convalescent COVID-19 were sourced from the United States, Italy and Spain. From T cells, B-cell-depleted T cells, or PBMCs came the material, which was cDNA or gDNA.

Germline lookup yields CDR1 KGHSH and CDR2 LQKENI. The CDR3 consists of 13 residues. Trimming removed 4 bases from V and 8 bases from J; junction bases left unmatched: 2. In the original processing: How many nucleated cells were present was estimated from reference gene primer amplification. Assay used: immunoSEQ multiplex PCR; TCRdb lists only in-frame clones, some missing. V and J calls and clone size come straight from that table; D and trimming were deduced from the DNA. The sample has hundreds of thousands of clones, about nine tenths seen once. The J gene is TRBJ1-4, the V gene TRBV18, with 9 bases aligning to TRBD1. Source material: peripheral blood. The sequence was collected from a woman between 25 and 40 years old with active or convalescent COVID-19. The CDR3 is CASSRTGEEKLFF. The CDR3 DNA reads TGTGCCAGCTCACGGACAGGGGAAGAAAAACTGTTTTTT.